A single sample is the source of the 6 T cell receptor beta chains below, sequenced in a study of blood T cell repertoires in COVID-19. The repertoire was sequenced with immunoSEQ multiplex PCR; TCRdb's copy has only in-frame clones and lacks some. There are about 250,000 clones in the sample; 70% to 85% occur only once, and about 9% lies in the top ten. Sequencing was done on a sample of peripheral blood. The receptors come from a man aged 80 or over with acute or convalescent COVID-19.

This clone was counted once. The V and J genes are TRBV29-1 and TRBJ2-5; D may be TRBD1 (5 bases). CDR3 size: 14 residues. The V end lost 0 bases, the J end lost 9 bases, and 17 bases lay between the germline ends. CDR1 and CDR2 from the germline V gene are SQVTM and ANQGSEA. The DNA for the CDR3 is TGCAGCGTTGAAGATCTTCAGGGTCGGGCGGCCCAGTACTTC. Its translation is CSVEDLQGRAAQYF. The full variable domain, its missing parts supplied by reference TRBV29-1 and TRBJ2-5, is SAVISQKPSRDICQRGTSLTIQCQVDSQVTMMFWYRQQPGQSLTLIATANQGSEATYESGFVIDKFPISRPNLTFSTLTVSNMSPEDSSIYLCSVEDLQGRAAQYFGPGTRLLVL.

This clone was found a few times. The chain is built from TRBV6-2 or TRBV6-3 and TRBJ2-7; the match to TRBD2 covers 8 bases. Germline lookup yields CDR1 MNHEY and CDR2 SVGEGT. V dropped 6 bases and J dropped 4; count of bases not matched to a gene: 14. This CDR3 contains 16 residues. The DNA of the CDR3 is TGTGCCAGCAGCGAGCCTCCCTGGCGGGGGGTGTACGAGCAGTACTTC. The encoded protein is CASSEPPWRGVYEQYF.

The V and J genes are TRBV11-2 and TRBJ2-7; tentatively, D is TRBD2 (5 bases). Germline CDR1 and CDR2: SGHAT and FQNNGV. CDR3 size: 12 residues. Trimming removed 2 bases from V and 6 bases from J, with 8 bases in between. For the CDR3, the DNA is TGTGCCAGCAGCTTAATCCGGGGCGAGCAGTACTTC. This encodes CASSLIRGEQYF.

This clone was detected only once. V usage is TRBV10-1 and J usage is TRBJ2-7; tentative D call: TRBD1 (5 bases). This CDR3 spans 12 amino acids. Germline assignment: CDR1 WNHNN and CDR2 SYGVQD (reference sequence). With 5 bases removed from V and 5 bases from J, the gap between germline ends came to 10 bases. The CDR3 DNA follows: TGCGCCAGCAGTCCCCAGGGCCACGAGCAGTACTTC. Amino acids: CASSPQGHEQYF.

This clone is a singleton in its sample. The chain uses TRBV28 and TRBJ2-7, with a weak D call TRBD2 (5 bases). Germline CDR1 is MDHEN and CDR2 is SYDVKM. V was trimmed by 8 bases and J by 4 bases, leaving 15 bases between them. The CDR3 has 13 amino acids. CDR3 amino acids: CASARTLRYEQYF. Here the CDR3 DNA reads TGTGCCAGCGCACGGACTTTGAGGTACGAGCAGTACTTC.

The table lists this clone with a few counts. The CDR3 bases are TGTGCCAGCAGCCCTCCGGGGAGCAACTATGGCTACACCTTC. Translating gives CASSPPGSNYGYTF. The V gene is TRBV9, the J gene TRBJ1-2; no clear D. Trimming removed 4 bases from V and 2 bases from J, with 12 bases in between. The CDR3 loop spans 14 amino acids. Germline CDR1 SGDLS, CDR2 YYNGEE.